The TCR beta chain described here comes from a study of T cells in Graves' hyperthyroidism and ophthalmopathy. The CDR3 regions of TCR beta were amplified from RNA transcripts. First-round RT-PCR with HTBI primers amplified the TCR CDR3 region. One entry per CDR3 protein results from TCRdb running MiXCR on the multiplex PCR reads. The table has about 530,000 distinct CDR3 sequences, under 20% seen once. The authors obtained PBMCs from about 9.5 ml of fresh peripheral blood. This clonotype came up many times. The source material was blood. The sequence derives from a woman younger than 35 with Graves' ophthalmopathy.

CDR3: CASSPIRTGNTEAFF. Here the CDR3 DNA reads TGTGCCAGCAGCCCAATCCGGACAGGTAACACTGAAGCTTTCTTT. This chain connects TRBV28 to TRBJ1-1, with TRBD1 matching over 7 bases. The CDR3 sequence is 15 residues long. The ends lost 6 bases at V and 2 bases at J; junction bases unmatched: 9. Germline V lookup: CDR1 MDHEN, CDR2 SYDVKM.